This is a list of T cell receptor beta chains from one sample in a study of T cell changes during pregnancy in multiple sclerosis. This table comes from immunoSEQ multiplex PCR, and its TCRdb copy is limited to in-frame clones, with some not included. The sample lists about 36,000 clones, approximately 90% occurring once. The specimen was CD4+ T cells from peripheral blood mononuclear cells, collected after pregnancy. The receptors derive from a female donor with multiple sclerosis, enrolled in a pregnancy study. CDR3s include the opening cysteine and the closing phenylalanine or tryptophan. The D gene is left open where the match is weak. Clone size, where shown, is once, few, many, or a class for clones that have expanded.

j_gene: TRBJ2-2
abundance: NA
d_gene: TRBD1
v_gene: TRBV11-3
CDR3aa: CASSHAGGMGGELFF
CDR3nt: TGTGCCAGCAGCCACGCAGGGGGTATGGGCGGGGAGCTGTTTTTT

j_gene: TRBJ2-3
abundance: NA
d_gene: TRBD2
v_gene: TRBV7-3
CDR3aa: CASSLWGGGRTDTQYF
CDR3nt: TGTGCCAGCAGCTTATGGGGGGGAGGCCGCACAGATACGCAGTATTTT

j_gene: TRBJ2-3
abundance: NA
d_gene: NA
v_gene: TRBV5-1
CDR3aa: CASSLGTVTDTQYF
CDR3nt: TGCGCCAGCAGCTTGGGGACAGTCACAGATACGCAGTATTTT

j_gene: TRBJ2-1
abundance: once
d_gene: NA
v_gene: TRBV9
CDR3aa: CASSGGSSDYYNEQFF
CDR3nt: TGTGCCAGCAGCGGAGGGTCTAGCGATTACTACAATGAGCAGTTCTTC

j_gene: TRBJ2-1
abundance: NA
d_gene: TRBD2
v_gene: TRBV28
CDR3aa: CATAGTSGRNNEQFF
CDR3nt: TGTGCCACCGCAGGGACTAGCGGGAGGAACAATGAGCAGTTCTTC

j_gene: TRBJ1-1
abundance: few
d_gene: NA
v_gene: TRBV5-1
CDR3aa: CASSLGGIGSTEAFF
CDR3nt: TGCGCCAGCAGCTTAGGTGGTATAGGGAGCACTGAAGCTTTCTTT

j_gene: TRBJ1-4
abundance: NA
d_gene: TRBD1
v_gene: TRBV6-1
CDR3aa: CASRTGTGREKLFF
CDR3nt: TGTGCCAGCAGGACAGGGACCGGGCGAGAAAAACTGTTTTTT

j_gene: TRBJ2-4
abundance: few
d_gene: TRBD1
v_gene: TRBV2
CDR3aa: CASTGTGGRGNIQYF
CDR3nt: TGTGCCAGCACAGGGACAGGGGGTCGGGGAAACATTCAGTACTTC

j_gene: TRBJ2-2
abundance: NA
d_gene: TRBD2
v_gene: TRBV9
CDR3aa: CASSVANGGIGGELFF
CDR3nt: TGTGCCAGCAGCGTAGCTAACGGGGGGATCGGGGGGGAGCTGTTTTTT

j_gene: TRBJ2-1
abundance: NA
d_gene: TRBD2
v_gene: TRBV5-4
CDR3aa: CASSLSASGYNEQFF
CDR3nt: TGTGCCAGCAGCTTGTCTGCTAGCGGGTACAATGAGCAGTTCTTC

j_gene: TRBJ2-1
abundance: NA
d_gene: NA
v_gene: TRBV5-1
CDR3aa: CASRGPGGWRDEQFF
CDR3nt: TGCGCCAGCAGAGGCCCGGGCGGGTGGCGCGATGAGCAGTTCTTC

j_gene: TRBJ2-3
abundance: NA
d_gene: NA
v_gene: TRBV15
CDR3aa: CATNQALGGYTQYF
CDR3nt: TGTGCCACCAACCAAGCGCTTGGTGGATATACGCAGTATTTT

j_gene: TRBJ2-3
abundance: NA
d_gene: TRBD2
v_gene: TRBV6-1
CDR3aa: CASSAGVIVDTQYF
CDR3nt: TGTGCCAGCAGCGCGGGAGTAATAGTCGATACGCAGTATTTT

j_gene: TRBJ1-5
abundance: NA
d_gene: TRBD1
v_gene: TRBV10-3
CDR3aa: CAISEQGARQPQHF
CDR3nt: TGTGCCATCAGTGAACAGGGGGCGCGTCAGCCCCAGCATTTT

j_gene: TRBJ2-7
abundance: NA
d_gene: NA
v_gene: TRBV5-1
CDR3aa: CASSLATGLGYEQYF
CDR3nt: TGCGCCAGCAGCTTGGCTACAGGGTTGGGGTACGAGCAGTACTTC

j_gene: TRBJ2-1
abundance: NA
d_gene: TRBD1
v_gene: TRBV25-1
CDR3aa: CASTRTGPRNEQFF
CDR3nt: TGTGCCAGCACAAGGACAGGGCCGAGGAATGAGCAGTTCTTC

j_gene: TRBJ2-2
abundance: NA
d_gene: NA
v_gene: TRBV27
CDR3aa: CASRNRPGSNTGELFF
CDR3nt: TGTGCCAGCCGAAACCGCCCAGGGTCGAACACCGGGGAGCTGTTTTTT

j_gene: TRBJ2-3
abundance: once
d_gene: TRBD1
v_gene: TRBV11-3
CDR3aa: CASSLDRGDTDTQYF
CDR3nt: TGTGCCAGCAGCTTGGACAGGGGGGACACAGATACGCAGTATTTT

j_gene: TRBJ2-7
abundance: NA
d_gene: NA
v_gene: TRBV15
CDR3aa: CATSRDSSGNTYEQYF
CDR3nt: TGTGCCACCAGCAGAGATTCGTCAGGGAACACCTACGAGCAGTACTTC

j_gene: TRBJ2-6
abundance: NA
d_gene: TRBD1
v_gene: TRBV25-1
CDR3aa: CASSEDRAPGANVLTF
CDR3nt: TGTGCCAGCAGTGAGGACAGGGCGCCTGGGGCCAACGTCCTGACTTTC

j_gene: TRBJ2-1
abundance: once
d_gene: TRBD2
v_gene: TRBV9
CDR3aa: CASSVGGTTYNEQFF
CDR3nt: TGTGCCAGCAGCGTAGGTGGGACTACGTACAATGAGCAGTTCTTC

j_gene: TRBJ1-5
abundance: NA
d_gene: TRBD1
v_gene: TRBV28
CDR3aa: CASRYGQGYQPQHF
CDR3nt: TGTGCCAGCAGATACGGACAGGGCTATCAGCCCCAGCATTTT

j_gene: TRBJ1-4
abundance: NA
d_gene: NA
v_gene: TRBV9
CDR3aa: CASSVAGTTNEKLFF
CDR3nt: TGTGCCAGCAGCGTAGCGGGTACTACTAATGAAAAACTGTTTTTT

j_gene: TRBJ2-1
abundance: NA
d_gene: TRBD1
v_gene: TRBV19
CDR3aa: CASTPFGQGNNEQFF
CDR3nt: TGTGCCAGTACTCCCTTCGGACAGGGGAACAATGAGCAGTTCTTC

j_gene: TRBJ1-4
abundance: NA
d_gene: NA
v_gene: TRBV30
CDR3aa: CAWSATVGAYEKLFF
CDR3nt: TGTGCCTGGAGCGCAACGGTAGGGGCCTATGAAAAACTGTTTTTT

j_gene: TRBJ2-7
abundance: NA
d_gene: NA
v_gene: TRBV28
CDR3aa: CASRRGQNYEQYF
CDR3nt: TGTGCCAGCAGGCGTGGACAGAACTACGAGCAGTACTTC

j_gene: TRBJ1-2
abundance: once
d_gene: TRBD1
v_gene: TRBV5-1
CDR3aa: CASSLATGGNYGYTF
CDR3nt: TGCGCCAGCAGCTTGGCCACAGGGGGGAACTATGGCTACACCTTC